Listed here are 32 T cell receptor beta chains from one sample, sequenced in a study of blood T cell repertoires in COVID-19. Profiled with immunoSEQ multiplex PCR; TCRdb holds only in-frame clones, not every one. Here the sample spans some 140,000 clones, roughly 80% being singletons. Specimen: peripheral blood. The receptors stem from a woman of 80 years or more with acute or convalescent COVID-19.

This clone was counted between two and nine times. This chain connects TRBV7-8 to TRBJ2-3, with 12 bases aligning to TRBD2. From germline, CDR1 is SGHVS and CDR2 FQNEAQ. The CDR3 runs to 16 residues. The junction had 3 bases not matched to a gene; V was cut back by 4 bases and J by 1 base. CDR3 residues: CASSSWTSGGTDTQYF. The CDR3 DNA reads as TGTGCCAGCAGCTCCTGGACTAGCGGGGGCACAGATACGCAGTATTTT.

A single count supports this clone. CDR3 sequence (DNA): TGTGCCAGCAGTTTGCTCCTAGGAGGGTTAAGCACAGATACGCAGTATTTT. Its protein is CASSLLLGGLSTDTQYF. The V call is TRBV27, the J call TRBJ2-3, with a tentative D call TRBD2 (6 bases). This CDR3 has 17 amino acids. The V end lost 3 bases, the J end lost 0 bases, and 16 bases lay between the germline ends. Germline V gene sequence: CDR1 MNHEY, CDR2 SMNVEV (reference sequence).

The chain combines TRBV6-2 or TRBV6-3 with TRBJ2-7, with 7 bases fitting TRBD1. This CDR3 spans 13 amino acids. The V gene end was trimmed by 6 bases and the J gene end by 7 bases; junction bases not matched to a gene: 9. Germline CDR1 reads MNHEY; CDR2 reads SVGEGT. CDR3 protein: CASSPDRVGEQYF. The CDR3 DNA follows: TGTGCCAGCAGCCCCGACAGGGTCGGGGAGCAGTACTTC.

The genes are TRBV4-1 and TRBJ1-5; 11 positions agree with TRBD1. The CDR3 contains 17 residues. CDR1 MGHRA and CDR2 YSYEKL come from the germline V gene. The V and J ends lost 0 bases and 2 bases, in that order; junction bases with no gene match: 3. The CDR3 sequence: CASSQEDRGRRNQPQHF. For the CDR3, the DNA is TGCGCCAGCAGCCAAGAGGACAGGGGGCGACGCAATCAGCCCCAGCATTTT.

The rearrangement links TRBV12-5 to TRBJ1-4, with unresolved D. Germline V lookup: CDR1 LGHNT, CDR2 FRNRAP. V was trimmed by 5 bases and J by 4 bases, leaving 11 bases between them. The CDR3 totals 14 residues. Here the CDR3 DNA reads TGTGCTAGTGGTCTCCGACAAGATAATGAAAAACTGTTTTTT. This encodes CASGLRQDNEKLFF.

This chain connects TRBV13 to TRBJ2-6, with TRBD1 matching over 11 bases. J lost 1 base, V lost 5 bases, and 7 bases had no gene match. CDR3 length: 18 amino acids. Germline V lookup: CDR1 PRHDT, CDR2 FYEKMQ (reference sequence). The CDR3 loop reads CASSPWTGGASGANVLTF. CDR3 bases: TGTGCCAGCAGCCCTTGGACAGGGGGCGCGTCTGGGGCCAACGTCCTGACTTTC.

In its sample, this clone was seen a few times. The V and J genes are TRBV19 and TRBJ1-2, with D tentatively TRBD1 (5 bases). Germline V gene data show CDR1 as LNHDA and CDR2 as SQIVND (reference sequence). V lost 6 bases and J 5 bases, leaving 19 bases between the germline ends. The CDR3 is made up of 15 amino acids. CDR3 coding DNA: TGTGCCAGTAGCGCCCAGGGAGGCGGCAGGTATGGCTACACCTTC. Protein product: CASSAQGGGRYGYTF.

The sample holds one count of this clone. The chain is built from TRBV9 and TRBJ2-3, with 7 bases that match TRBD1. The CDR3 contains 14 residues. With 4 bases clipped from V and 3 bases from J, the junction kept 5 bases outside the gene matches. Germline V lookup: CDR1 SGDLS, CDR2 YYNGEE. For the CDR3, the DNA is TGTGCCAGCAGCTCCGGGACAGAAACAGATACGCAGTATTTT. It codes for CASSSGTETDTQYF.

The chain links TRBV23-1 to TRBJ1-5; no clear D gene. TRBV23-1 is an ORF; its function is uncertain. V lost 4 bases and J 3 bases, leaving 10 bases between the germline ends. The CDR3 has 14 residues. CDR3 sequence: CASSPLSFNQPQHF. CDR3 DNA sequence: TGCGCCAGCAGTCCTTTGAGCTTCAATCAGCCCCAGCATTTT.

In nucleotides, the CDR3 is TGTGCCAGCAGTTTACCCGGAGCCCCAATCAATGAGCAGTTCTTC. As protein: CASSLPGAPINEQFF. The gene calls are TRBV28 and TRBJ2-1; D is ambiguous. V shed 2 bases and J shed 6 bases, with 14 bases lying between them. The CDR3 runs 15 residues. In germline, CDR1 is MDHEN, CDR2 SYDVKM.

The chain combines TRBV11-3 with TRBJ1-1; 7 bases align to TRBD1. The CDR3 sequence is 13 residues long. Germline values: CDR1 SGHNT, CDR2 YENEEA. V lost 2 bases to trimming and J lost 4 bases; unmatched junction nucleotides: 1. The CDR3 here is CASSLHRGTEAFF. The DNA of the CDR3 is TGTGCCAGCAGCTTACACAGGGGCACTGAAGCTTTCTTT.

The V and J genes are TRBV15 and TRBJ1-1; D call uncertain. The CDR3 length is 13 residues. Trimming removed 6 bases from V and 0 bases from J, with 8 bases in between. Germline V gives CDR1 LNHNV, CDR2 YYDKDF (reference sequence). CDR3: CATRWALNTEAFF. The DNA of the CDR3 is TGTGCCACCAGGTGGGCCTTGAACACTGAAGCTTTCTTT.

CDR3: CASSDGDYLSGYEQYF. CDR3 nucleotide sequence: TGTGCCAGCAGCGACGGGGACTACCTCTCGGGGTACGAGCAGTACTTC. This chain connects TRBV2 to TRBJ2-7; 7 bases line up with TRBD2. Trimming cost V 6 bases and J 4 bases; bases outside gene matches: 15. From germline, CDR1 is SNHLY and CDR2 FYNNEI. This CDR3 contains 16 residues.

The rearrangement joins TRBV7-7 to TRBJ2-2, with 7 bases that match TRBD2. The J segment lost 2 bases and the V segment lost 2 bases, leaving 14 bases of the junction unmatched. Germline V gene sequence: CDR1 SSHAT, CDR2 FNYEAQ (reference sequence). This CDR3 region has 19 residues. The CDR3 coding sequence is TGTGCCAGCAGCTTAACTCCTAGGATCAGCGGGGATAACACCGGGGAGCTGTTTTTT. Amino acids: CASSLTPRISGDNTGELFF.

The V gene is TRBV19, the J gene TRBJ1-2, with 8 positions matching TRBD1. CDR1 is LNHDA, CDR2 SQIVND, per germline (reference sequence). The CDR3 covers 12 residues. J was trimmed by 5 bases and V by 4 bases; bases with no gene match: 0. The CDR3 region has the DNA TGTGCCAGTAGTAGGACAGGGTATGGCTACACCTTC. This sequence encodes CASSRTGYGYTF.

The chain joins TRBV5-1 to TRBJ2-3, with D possibly being TRBD1 (6 bases). The germline gives CDR1 SGHRS, CDR2 YFSETQ. Trimming cost V 4 bases and J 2 bases, with 17 bases left between them. The CDR3 is made up of 16 amino acids. In nucleotides, the CDR3 is TGCGCCAGCAGCCGTGGGGGCGGCGGTTTCACAGATACGCAGTATTTT. Translating it yields CASSRGGGGFTDTQYF.

The chain joins TRBV20-1 to TRBJ2-7; D gene uncertain. The CDR3 contains 12 residues. Germline CDR1 reads DFQATT; CDR2 reads SNEGSKA (reference sequence). Trimming removed 3 bases from V and 3 bases from J, with 9 bases in between. The CDR3 DNA is TGCAGTGCTAGTACGCACAGCTACGAGCAGTACTTC. It is translated as CSASTHSYEQYF.

The chain combines TRBV30 with TRBJ2-3; 8 bases agree with TRBD2. V was pared by 0 bases and J by 4 bases, with 3 bases of the junction left unmatched. Germline-derived CDR1 and CDR2 are GTSNPN and SVGIG (reference sequence). The length of the CDR3 is 14 residues. The CDR3 sequence: CAWSVAGGADTQYF. The CDR3 DNA sequence: TGTGCCTGGAGTGTTGCGGGGGGCGCAGATACGCAGTATTTT. Using reference TRBV30 and TRBJ2-3 for the parts outside the CDR3, the full variable domain is SQTIHQWPATLVQPVGSPLSLECTVEGTSNPNLYWYRQAAGRGLQLLFYSVGIGQISSEVPQNLSASRPQDRQFILSSKKLLLSDSGFYLCAWSVAGGADTQYFGPGTRLTVL.

This sequence joins TRBV29-1 and TRBJ2-7, with D tentatively TRBD2 (6 bases). Germline V gives CDR1 SQVTM, CDR2 ANQGSEA. This CDR3 is 15 amino acids long. V lost 5 bases and J 0 bases, leaving 17 bases between the germline ends. CDR3 DNA: TGCAGCGTTCGTCCCGGGACTTCTAGCTCCTACGAGCAGTACTTC. Translation: CSVRPGTSSSYEQYF.

The J gene is TRBJ1-1, the V gene TRBV6-2 or TRBV6-3; no clear D gene. CDR3 length: 14 amino acids. Germline CDR1 reads MNHEY; CDR2 reads SVGEGT. The V end lost 5 bases, the J end lost 3 bases, and 13 bases lay between the germline ends. The CDR3 loop reads CASSRPHGDTEAFF. The DNA for the CDR3 is TGTGCCAGCAGTCGTCCACACGGGGACACTGAAGCTTTCTTT.

This chain uses TRBV30 with TRBJ2-7; TRBD1 matches at 7 bases. V was pared by 2 bases and J by 4 bases, with 8 bases of the junction left unmatched. CDR3 size: 14 residues. Germline lookup yields CDR1 GTSNPN and CDR2 SVGIG (reference sequence). CDR3 region: CAWSYGTDLYEQYF. In nucleotides, the CDR3 is TGTGCCTGGAGTTACGGGACAGACCTTTACGAGCAGTACTTC.

The rearrangement links TRBV10-3 to TRBJ2-1; D possibly corresponds to TRBD2 (5 bases). Germline assignment: CDR1 ENHRY and CDR2 SYGVKD. The germline V and J ends were trimmed by 2 bases and 7 bases, with 15 bases remaining between them. This CDR3 spans 15 amino acids. The CDR3 DNA follows: TGTGCCATCAGTGAGGAGGGTCTTGCTGGGAATGAGCAGTTCTTC. This sequence encodes CAISEEGLAGNEQFF.

This clone was recorded once. The chain combines TRBV20-1 with TRBJ1-4; maybe TRBD1 (5 bases). V was clipped by 3 bases and J by 8 bases, with 19 bases between them. This CDR3 comprises 15 residues. Germline V gene data show CDR1 as DFQATT and CDR2 as SNEGSKA (reference sequence). CDR3 protein: CSASRRGTISEKLFF. In DNA, the CDR3 is TGCAGTGCTAGTCGTAGAGGGACTATTTCGGAAAAACTGTTTTTT.

The rearrangement joins TRBV9 to TRBJ2-2, with a weak D call TRBD1 (6 bases). Germline assignment: CDR1 SGDLS and CDR2 YYNGEE. V shed 2 bases and J shed 5 bases, with 10 bases lying between them. The CDR3 runs to 14 residues. The CDR3 nucleotides read TGTGCCAGCAGCGTCCAACAGGGTACCGGGGAGCTGTTTTTT. This translates into CASSVQQGTGELFF.

The chain couples TRBV30 to TRBJ1-2; D is undetermined. Trimming took off 0 bases at V and 4 bases at J, with 3 bases between the two ends. The germline V gene has CDR1 GTSNPN and CDR2 SVGIG (reference sequence). The CDR3 runs to 11 residues. CDR3 DNA sequence: TGTGCCTGGAGTGTAGCCTATGGCTACACCTTC. Protein: CAWSVAYGYTF.

The genes are TRBV15 and TRBJ2-2; D gene uncertain. Germline V gives CDR1 LNHNV, CDR2 YYDKDF (reference sequence). V was cut by 3 bases and J by 11 bases, with 10 bases left in between. The CDR3 runs to 12 residues. The CDR3 is CATSSASLELFF. As DNA, the CDR3 is TGTGCCACCAGCAGCGCCTCCCTAGAGCTGTTTTTT. Full variable domain (missing parts from reference TRBV15 and TRBJ2-2): DAMVIQNPRYQVTQFGKPVTLSCSQTLNHNVMYWYQQKSSQAPKLLFHYYDKDFNNEADTPDNFQSRRPNTSFCFLDIRSPGLGDTAMYLCATSSASLELFFGEGSRLTVL.

V is TRBV7-8 and J is TRBJ1-2; D is perhaps TRBD1 (6 bases). Germline loops: CDR1 SGHVS, CDR2 FQNEAQ. Trimming pared 4 bases from V and 2 bases from J, leaving 14 bases between. This CDR3 comprises 15 residues. The CDR3 DNA reads as TGTGCCAGCAGCTCCAGGACAGTCCCAAACTATGGCTACACCTTC. The encoded protein is CASSSRTVPNYGYTF.

This sequence joins TRBV7-9 and TRBJ1-4, with TRBD1 matching over 9 bases. The CDR3 sequence is 19 residues long. Germline V CDR1 and CDR2: SEHNR, FQNEAQ (reference sequence). The junction had 20 bases not matched to a gene; V was cut back by 6 bases and J by 6 bases. The CDR3 loop is CASRPLGTGMYFRDEKLFF. As DNA, the CDR3 is TGTGCCAGCAGGCCCCTCGGGACAGGGATGTACTTCCGGGATGAAAAACTGTTTTTT.

The V and J genes are TRBV4-3 and TRBJ2-1; 10 bases are a match to TRBD2. In germline, CDR1 is LGHNA, CDR2 YSLEER. The CDR3 runs to 16 residues. Trimming at V came to 1 base and at J to 4 bases, leaving 4 bases not matched to a gene. The chain's CDR3 is CASSQGLAGAYNEQFF. CDR3 nucleotide sequence: TGCGCCAGCAGCCAAGGCCTAGCGGGGGCATACAATGAGCAGTTCTTC.

Remarks on this clone: Other DNA sequences in this sample translate to the same CDR3. The chain couples TRBV18 to TRBJ1-1; D ambiguous. CDR3 length: 15 residues. V lost 2 bases, J lost 1 base, and 11 bases lay in between. Germline values: CDR1 KGHSH, CDR2 LQKENI. This chain's CDR3 is CASSPFGEGNTEAFF. The CDR3 coding sequence is TGTGCCAGCTCACCATTCGGGGAGGGGAACACTGAAGCTTTCTTT. The variable domain in full, completed from reference TRBV18 and TRBJ1-1, reads NAGVMQNPRHLVRRRGQEARLRCSPMKGHSHVYWYRQLPEEGLKFMVYLQKENIIDESGMPKERFSAEFPKEGPSILRIQQVVRGDSAAYFCASSPFGEGNTEAFFGQGTRLTVV.

CDR3 bases: TGTGCCAGCAGCCCCATCGGGGTCCCGGAGACCCAGTACTTC. Protein: CASSPIGVPETQYF. This chain connects TRBV7-7 to TRBJ2-5; a possible D gene is TRBD2 (5 bases). The V end lost 5 bases, the J end lost 5 bases, and 15 bases lay between the germline ends. The V gene's germline CDR1 is SSHAT and CDR2 FNYEAQ (reference sequence). The CDR3 is made up of 14 amino acids.

A remark on this clone: The same CDR3 is also encoded by other DNA sequences in this sample. V gene TRBV7-9 combines with J gene TRBJ2-5, with TRBD2 identical over 12 bases. With 2 bases clipped from V and 4 bases from J, the junction kept 5 bases outside the gene matches. This CDR3 comprises 16 residues. CDR1 SEHNR and CDR2 FQNEAQ come from the germline V gene (reference sequence). The CDR3 region has the DNA TGTGCCAGCAGCTTACTAGCGGGAGGGCCAGGAGAGACCCAGTACTTC. Translation gives CASSLLAGGPGETQYF.